Presented here are 9 T cell receptor beta chains from one specimen sequenced in a study of blood T cell repertoires in COVID-19. Measured with immunoSEQ multiplex PCR; TCRdb has only the in-frame clones, and not every one. The profile covers over 150,000 clones, with 70% to 90% appearing a single time and roughly 1% taken by the ten largest. The specimen was peripheral blood. Receptors originate from a man aged 40-49 years with acute or convalescent COVID-19.

CDR3 amino acids: CASSPGGGQGKTEAFF. Here the CDR3 DNA reads TGTGCCAGCAGCCCGGGGGGGGGACAGGGGAAGACTGAAGCTTTCTTT. The chain has TRBV5-4 and TRBJ1-1, with 10 nucleotides matching TRBD1. Germline V CDR1 and CDR2: SGHNT, YYREEE (reference sequence). V shed 4 bases and J 5 bases; nucleotides not matched to a gene: 11. The CDR3 covers 16 residues.

The V and J genes are TRBV5-1 and TRBJ1-1, with a tentative D call TRBD1 (6 bases). Germline values: CDR1 SGHRS, CDR2 YFSETQ. This CDR3 region has 14 residues. With 4 bases removed from V and 6 bases from J, the gap between germline ends came to 16 bases. CDR3 sequence: CASSPTGKGSEAFF. The CDR3 bases are TGCGCCAGCAGCCCTACAGGGAAAGGTTCTGAAGCTTTCTTT. Filled out from reference TRBV5-1 and TRBJ1-1, the complete variable domain reads KAGVTQTPRYLIKTRGQQVTLSCSPISGHRSVSWYQQTPGQGLQFLFEYFSETQRNKGNFPGRFSGRQFSNSRSEMNVSTLELGDSALYLCASSPTGKGSEAFFGQGTRLTVV.

This chain links TRBV30 with TRBJ1-6; possible D gene TRBD1, 5 bases. Trimming left V 0 bases short and J 5 bases short, with 11 bases between. CDR3 length equals 15 residues. The germline V gene encodes CDR1 GTSNPN and CDR2 SVGIG (reference sequence). CDR3 nucleotides: TGTGCCTGGAGTGTACCGGGGGGGGATAATTCACCCCTCCACTTT. Amino acids: CAWSVPGGDNSPLHF.

The chain uses TRBV6-5 and TRBJ2-7; no firm D call. The ends were cut back, 4 bases at V and 7 bases at J, with 11 bases in the middle. The CDR3 covers 12 residues. Germline CDR1 MNHEY, CDR2 SVGAGI. For the CDR3, the DNA is TGTGCCAGCAGTTCGAGCCGTGGTGAGCAGTACTTC. Translated, it gives CASSSSRGEQYF.

V is TRBV27 and J is TRBJ2-7, with a possible D match to TRBD1 (6 bases). The V gene's germline CDR1 is MNHEY and CDR2 SMNVEV (reference sequence). Trimming removed 8 bases at V and 6 bases at J, with 14 bases between. CDR3 size: 12 residues. CDR3 nucleotide sequence: TGTGCCAGCGGCCGGAACAGGGTCGAGCAGTACTTC. Protein product: CASGRNRVEQYF.

V is TRBV5-4 and J is TRBJ1-2, with D perhaps matching TRBD1 (6 bases). The CDR3 extends over 14 amino acids. Deletions cut 3 bases from V and 2 bases from J, with 11 bases between. The germline gives CDR1 SGHNT, CDR2 YYREEE (reference sequence). The CDR3 coding sequence is TGTGCCAGCAGCTCCGGGACACAAAACTATGGCTACACCTTC. This encodes CASSSGTQNYGYTF.

This sequence joins TRBV7-8 and TRBJ1-1; 8 nucleotides align to TRBD1. CDR1 and CDR2 (germline): SGHVS, FQNEAQ. The CDR3 has 18 residues. V was pared by 4 bases and J by 1 base, with 14 bases of the junction left unmatched. In DNA form, the CDR3 reads TGTGCCAGCAGCTCAACGACAGGGGCGACTCCGGAGAACACTGAAGCTTTCTTT. Protein: CASSSTTGATPENTEAFF. The variable domain in full, with the rest retrieved from reference TRBV7-8 and TRBJ1-1, is GAGVSQSPRYKVAKRGQDVALRCDPISGHVSLFWYQQALGQGPEFLTYFQNEAQLDKSGLPSDRFFAERPEGSVSTLKIQRTQQEDSAVYLCASSSTTGATPENTEAFFGQGTRLTVV.

This chain uses TRBV6-6 with TRBJ2-7; 10 bases match TRBD1. CDR3 length: 13 amino acids. The V segment lost 11 bases and the J segment 5 bases; nucleotides outside the gene matches: 9. In germline, CDR1 is MNHNY, CDR2 SVGAGI (reference sequence). The CDR3 spells CAAAGTGVNEQYF. Here the CDR3 DNA reads TGTGCCGCTGCCGGGACAGGGGTAAACGAGCAGTACTTC.

The CDR3: CASSRRLAGTGELFF. CDR3 DNA: TGTGCCAGCAGCCGTAGACTAGCGGGCACCGGGGAGCTGTTTTTT. The J gene is TRBJ2-2, the V gene TRBV9, with 10 bases matching TRBD2. The J segment lost 4 bases and the V segment lost 4 bases, leaving 4 bases of the junction unmatched. This CDR3 is built from 15 residues. Looked up from germline, CDR1 is SGDLS and CDR2 is YYNGEE.